Presented here are 31 T cell receptor beta chains from one specimen sequenced in a study of long-term antiretroviral therapy in people with HIV. At the survey level, the v3.0 immunoSEQ assay was run. Sequenced by immunoSEQ multiplex PCR; TCRdb stores in-frame clones only, minus some. The data hold approximately 27,000 clones, with about 93% observed a single time. The sequencing used unsorted PBMCs, collected 5.2 years after starting antiretroviral therapy. Receptors were obtained from a woman aged 40 to 49 with HIV.

CDR3 bases: TGTGCCAGCAGCTTGACAGGGGGTTCTCACGAGCAGTACTTC. Encoded protein: CASSLTGGSHEQYF. J is TRBJ2-7 and V is TRBV11-2; 9 nucleotides match TRBD1. The CDR3 covers 14 residues. Losses at the gene ends were 3 bases for V and 5 bases for J; bases not matched to a gene: 5. Germline V lookup: CDR1 SGHAT, CDR2 FQNNGV.

This sequence joins TRBV19 and TRBJ1-2; D possibly corresponds to TRBD1 (6 bases). In germline, CDR1 is LNHDA, CDR2 SQIVND (reference sequence). Between the trimmed V and J ends, which lost 5 bases and 3 bases, there was a span of 10 bases. The CDR3 loop spans 13 amino acids. CDR3 residues: CASSLRQDYGYTF. The CDR3 DNA follows: TGTGCCAGTAGTTTAAGACAGGACTATGGCTACACCTTC.

The genes are TRBV6-6 and TRBJ1-6, with TRBD1 identical over 8 bases. V was clipped by 6 bases and J by 8 bases; unmatched bases: 9. The CDR3 sequence is 15 residues long. Germline loops: CDR1 MNHNY, CDR2 SVGAGI (reference sequence). The CDR3 DNA reads as TGTGCCAGCAGGCAGGGGGCGGAAGGGGATTCACCCCTCCACTTT. Its protein is CASRQGAEGDSPLHF.

This sequence joins TRBV6-1 and TRBJ2-1; no reliable D call. Between the trimmed V and J ends, which lost 4 bases and 6 bases, there was a span of 10 bases. Germline CDR1 and CDR2: MNHNS and SASEGT. The CDR3 is 13 amino acids. In DNA, the CDR3 is TGTGCCAGCAGTGGTGGGTTAAGCAATGAGCAGTTCTTC. Protein: CASSGGLSNEQFF.

The chain is built from TRBV6-5 and TRBJ2-6; D might be TRBD2 (5 bases). V shed 6 bases and J shed 2 bases, with 8 bases lying between them. The CDR3 length is 14 residues. The germline CDR1 and CDR2 sequences are MNHEY and SVGAGI. The CDR3 DNA reads TGTGCCAGCAGGAGGGAAGCTGGGGCCAACGTCCTGACTTTC. Amino acids: CASRREAGANVLTF.

The chain joins TRBV18 to TRBJ1-2, with D unresolved. V gave up 3 bases and J gave up 2 bases, with 10 bases separating them. This CDR3 contains 14 residues. Per the germline V gene, CDR1 is KGHSH and CDR2 is LQKENI. The CDR3 DNA reads as TGTGCCAGCTCACCTTTCCCTTCGAACTATGGCTACACCTTC. Protein: CASSPFPSNYGYTF. The complete variable domain, with remaining parts taken from reference TRBV18 and TRBJ1-2, reads NAGVMQNPRHLVRRRGQEARLRCSPMKGHSHVYWYRQLPEEGLKFMVYLQKENIIDESGMPKERFSAEFPKEGPSILRIQQVVRGDSAAYFCASSPFPSNYGYTFGSGTRLTVV.

This clone was seen a few times. The V gene is TRBV10-1, the J gene TRBJ2-7; no firm D call. V shed 0 bases and J shed 5 bases, with 5 bases lying between them. Germline loops: CDR1 WNHNN, CDR2 SYGVQD (reference sequence). The CDR3 consists of 12 residues. This CDR3 reads CASSESGHEQYF. The CDR3 bases are TGCGCCAGCAGTGAGTCTGGTCACGAGCAGTACTTC.

This rearrangement joins TRBV12-5 to TRBJ2-3, with 9 bases fitting TRBD2. Germline lookup yields CDR1 LGHNT and CDR2 FRNRAP. This CDR3 has 16 residues. V was clipped by 4 bases and J by 4 bases; unmatched bases: 9. The CDR3 DNA reads TGTGCTAGTGGTTGGCTAGCGGGATCCGTTCCAGATACGCAGTATTTT. It translates to CASGWLAGSVPDTQYF.

The chain uses TRBV2 and TRBJ2-6; D not resolved. In germline, CDR1 is SNHLY, CDR2 FYNNEI. The V end was cut by 3 bases, the J end by 0 bases, with 9 bases between. This CDR3 contains 16 residues. The CDR3 loop reads CASSDRSLSGANVLTF. CDR3 bases: TGTGCCAGCAGTGACAGGAGTCTCTCTGGGGCCAACGTCCTGACTTTC.

The chain is built from TRBV28 and TRBJ2-1; no reliable D call. The CDR3 length is 12 residues. Trimming took off 11 bases at V and 5 bases at J, with 13 bases between the two ends. Germline V lookup: CDR1 MDHEN, CDR2 SYDVKM. CDR3: CALEARHNEQFF. CDR3 sequence (DNA): TGTGCCCTTGAGGCTAGACACAATGAGCAGTTCTTC.

The J gene is TRBJ2-1, the V gene TRBV4-1; 10 bases fit TRBD2. The CDR3 extends over 16 amino acids. The germline CDR1 and CDR2 sequences are MGHRA and YSYEKL. V shed 1 base, J shed 3 bases, and the junction held 3 bases outside the gene matches. This CDR3 reads CASSQGLAGDYNEQFF. CDR3 nucleotides: TGCGCCAGCAGCCAAGGTCTAGCGGGGGACTACAATGAGCAGTTCTTC.

The gene calls are TRBV19 and TRBJ2-1; 10 nucleotides line up with TRBD2. Germline V lookup: CDR1 LNHDA, CDR2 SQIVND (reference sequence). This CDR3 contains 15 residues. V lost 3 bases to trimming and J lost 5 bases; unmatched junction nucleotides: 4. The CDR3 spells CASSINSGGNNEQFF. CDR3 sequence (DNA): TGTGCCAGTAGTATTAATAGCGGGGGGAACAATGAGCAGTTCTTC. Full variable domain (rest looked up from reference TRBV19 and TRBJ2-1): DGGITQSPKYLFRKEGQNVTLSCEQNLNHDAMYWYRQDPGQGLRLIYYSQIVNDFQKGDIAEGYSVSREKKESFPLTVTSAQKNPTAFYLCASSINSGGNNEQFFGPGTRLTVL.

This clone was recorded a few times. The chain employs TRBV7-9 and TRBJ2-5, with 11 bases that match TRBD2. Germline values: CDR1 SEHNR, CDR2 FQNEAQ (reference sequence). This CDR3 contains 15 residues. Trimming at V came to 4 bases and at J to 5 bases, leaving 6 bases not matched to a gene. This CDR3 reads CASSYGTSGGETQYF. The DNA of the CDR3 is TGTGCCAGCAGCTACGGGACTAGCGGTGGTGAGACCCAGTACTTC.

This clone was recorded once. The gene calls are TRBV27 and TRBJ1-5, with TRBD1 matching over 10 bases. The germline V gene encodes CDR1 MNHEY and CDR2 SMNVEV (reference sequence). The CDR3 consists of 15 residues. With 5 bases clipped from V and 4 bases from J, the junction kept 5 bases outside the gene matches. The CDR3 region is CASSPGTGVNQPQHF. The DNA for the CDR3 is TGTGCCAGCAGTCCAGGGACAGGGGTAAATCAGCCCCAGCATTTT.

The chain recombines TRBV19 with TRBJ2-1, with 7 bases lining up with TRBD2. V shed 5 bases and J 4 bases; nucleotides not matched to a gene: 11. CDR3 length equals 16 residues. The germline gives CDR1 LNHDA, CDR2 SQIVND (reference sequence). The CDR3 sequence: CASSPRGAGLYNEQFF. The CDR3 DNA reads TGTGCCAGTAGTCCGCGGGGAGCGGGACTTTACAATGAGCAGTTCTTC.

The gene calls are TRBV7-2 and TRBJ1-5; D unclear. The germline V gene encodes CDR1 SGHTA and CDR2 FQGNSA. Trimming stripped 5 bases from V and 3 bases from J, with 5 bases between. This CDR3 is built from 12 residues. CDR3 region: CASSPDNQPQHF. The DNA for the CDR3 is TGTGCCAGCAGCCCTGACAATCAGCCCCAGCATTTT. Filled out from reference TRBV7-2 and TRBJ1-5, the complete variable domain reads GAGVSQSPSNKVTEKGKDVELRCDPISGHTALYWYRQSLGQGLEFLIYFQGNSAPDKSGLPSDRFSAERTGGSVSTLTIQRTQQEDSAVYLCASSPDNQPQHFGDGTRLSIL.

The chain employs TRBV23-1 and TRBJ2-1; 13 bases are shared with TRBD2. TRBV23-1 is designated an ORF whose function remains uncertain. V gave up 5 bases and J gave up 2 bases; unmatched junction bases: 3. This CDR3 comprises 16 residues. CDR3 loop: CASSGLAGDPYNEQFF. The DNA for the CDR3 is TGCGCCAGCAGTGGACTAGCGGGAGACCCCTACAATGAGCAGTTCTTC.

The sample holds one count of this clone. The DNA of the CDR3 is TGTGCCAGCAGACCTCCGGGACAGGGCAATCAGCCCCAGCATTTT. As protein: CASRPPGQGNQPQHF. This chain connects TRBV6-5 to TRBJ1-5; 8 nucleotides align to TRBD1. This CDR3 is built from 15 residues. From germline, CDR1 is MNHEY and CDR2 SVGAGI. V lost 6 bases and J lost 2; bases outside the gene matches: 6.

The chain is built from TRBV5-4 and TRBJ2-3, with TRBD2 matching over 7 bases. The CDR3 is 17 amino acids. Germline trimming cut 0 bases from V and 2 bases from J; bases unmatched to any gene: 9. Germline CDR1 reads SGHNT; CDR2 reads YYREEE (reference sequence). CDR3 region: CASSLARRREFTDTQYF. CDR3 sequence (DNA): TGTGCCAGCAGCTTGGCTAGGAGGCGGGAGTTCACAGATACGCAGTATTTT.

The chain links TRBV7-9 to TRBJ2-7, with no clear D. CDR1 and CDR2 from the germline V gene are SEHNR and FQNEAQ (reference sequence). The V end lost 5 bases, the J end lost 3 bases, and 20 bases lay between the germline ends. This CDR3 contains 16 residues. CDR3 protein: CASSPWTESSYYEQYF. The CDR3 DNA reads TGTGCCAGCAGCCCGTGGACGGAGAGCTCATACTACGAGCAGTACTTC.

The chain uses TRBV10-1 and TRBJ1-1; D possibly corresponds to TRBD1 (5 bases). The length of the CDR3 is 15 residues. V was shortened by 0 bases and J by 5 bases, with 13 bases between the two germline ends. Germline V lookup: CDR1 WNHNN, CDR2 SYGVQD (reference sequence). The DNA of the CDR3 is TGCGCCAGCAGTGAGTCTGGGGCAGGGATGACTGAAGCTTTCTTT. Its translation is CASSESGAGMTEAFF.

The chain carries TRBV1 and TRBJ2-7; the table assigns TRBD2, which was not confirmed against the DNA. TRBV1 is noted as a pseudogene. The CDR3 covers 13 residues. The CDR3 bases are TGCACCAGCAGCCAAGACCAGCGGGAGAGGAGGTTCTTC. Protein sequence: CTSSQDQRERRFF.

This chain connects TRBV7-2 to TRBJ1-2; 7 bases are shared with TRBD1. This CDR3 has 15 amino acids. Germline assignment: CDR1 SGHTA and CDR2 FQGNSA. V was clipped by 5 bases and J by 1 base; unmatched bases: 7. CDR3 bases: TGTGCCAGCAGCCCCCAGGGGGTGATTAACTATGGCTACACCTTC. As protein: CASSPQGVINYGYTF.

This clone has more than one count but fewer than ten. The chain employs TRBV5-1 and TRBJ1-1; a possible D gene is TRBD1 (5 bases). In germline, CDR1 is SGHRS, CDR2 YFSETQ. This CDR3 has 22 amino acids. V lost 0 bases and J 1 base, leaving 31 bases between the germline ends. The CDR3 loop is CASSLDPWDRRGTVFSNTEAFF. The CDR3 nucleotides read TGCGCCAGCAGCTTGGATCCCTGGGACCGGAGGGGAACGGTTTTTTCGAACACTGAAGCTTTCTTT.

This chain links TRBV30 with TRBJ2-1, with TRBD2 matching over 7 bases. Germline V gene sequence: CDR1 GTSNPN, CDR2 SVGIG (reference sequence). The J segment lost 8 bases and the V segment lost 3 bases, leaving 4 bases of the junction unmatched. The CDR3 extends over 12 amino acids. CDR3 amino acids: CAWSGTIDEQFF. The CDR3 region has the DNA TGTGCCTGGAGCGGGACTATCGATGAGCAGTTCTTC.

The CDR3 DNA reads TGCAGCGGGGGACTAGCGGACCCGTCCCAAGAGACCCAGTACTTC. It is translated as CSGGLADPSQETQYF. The V gene is TRBV29-1, the J gene TRBJ2-5; 11 positions agree with TRBD2. Germline assignment: CDR1 SQVTM and CDR2 ANQGSEA. The CDR3 runs to 15 residues. J gave up 1 base and V 7 bases, and 8 bases lay outside the gene matches.

The genes are TRBV6-6 and TRBJ2-1, with D unclear. The V gene's germline CDR1 is MNHNY and CDR2 SVGAGI (reference sequence). V shed 5 bases and J shed 9 bases, with 11 bases lying between them. There are 12 residues in the CDR3. The CDR3 bases are TGTGCCAGCAGTGGCTTGGTTGTTGAGCAGTTCTTC. It yields the protein CASSGLVVEQFF.

The chain is built from TRBV9 and TRBJ2-2; D is possibly TRBD1 (5 bases). The CDR3 loop spans 14 amino acids. The V gene lost 5 bases and the J gene lost 6 bases, with 14 bases spanning the gap. Germline V gene data show CDR1 as SGDLS and CDR2 as YYNGEE. CDR3 region: CASRKGIIAGELFF. The CDR3 region has the DNA TGTGCCAGCAGGAAGGGGATAATAGCCGGGGAGCTGTTTTTT.

V gene TRBV9 combines with J gene TRBJ1-2, with D perhaps matching TRBD1 (6 bases). Germline V CDR1 and CDR2: SGDLS, YYNGEE. The CDR3 is 14 residues long. Trimming took 3 bases from V and 0 from J, leaving 9 bases between them. The CDR3 sequence: CASSADRANYGYTF. The DNA of the CDR3 is TGTGCCAGCAGCGCGGACAGAGCTAACTATGGCTACACCTTC.

The V gene is TRBV23-1, the J gene TRBJ1-3; D gene uncertain. TRBV23-1 is filed as an ORF, its function uncertain. The CDR3 covers 15 residues. Trimming removed 1 base at V and 8 bases at J, with 15 bases between. CDR3 amino acids: CASSQLTMSHYTIYF. In nucleotides, the CDR3 is TGCGCCAGCAGTCAATTAACCATGAGTCACTACACCATATATTTT.

This chain uses TRBV10-1 with TRBJ1-4; no definite D call. The CDR3 runs to 15 residues. The germline CDR1 and CDR2 sequences are WNHNN and SYGVQD (reference sequence). Trimming removed 0 bases at V and 7 bases at J, with 12 bases between. CDR3 sequence (DNA): TGCGCCAGCAGTGAGTCCAGCTTGGAGATTGAAAAACTGTTTTTT. This encodes CASSESSLEIEKLFF.